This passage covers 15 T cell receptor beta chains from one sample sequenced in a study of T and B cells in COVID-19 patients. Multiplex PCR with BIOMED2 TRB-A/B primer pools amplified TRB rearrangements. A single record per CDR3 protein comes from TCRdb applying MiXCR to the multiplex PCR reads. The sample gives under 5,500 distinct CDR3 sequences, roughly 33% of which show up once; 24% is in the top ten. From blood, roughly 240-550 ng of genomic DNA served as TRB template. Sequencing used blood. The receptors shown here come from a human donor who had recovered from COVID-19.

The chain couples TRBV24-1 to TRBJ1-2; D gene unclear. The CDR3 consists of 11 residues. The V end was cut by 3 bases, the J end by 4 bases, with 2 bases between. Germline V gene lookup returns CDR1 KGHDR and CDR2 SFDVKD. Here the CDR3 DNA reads TGTGCCACCAGTGATGGCTATGGCTACACCTTC. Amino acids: CATSDGYGYTF.

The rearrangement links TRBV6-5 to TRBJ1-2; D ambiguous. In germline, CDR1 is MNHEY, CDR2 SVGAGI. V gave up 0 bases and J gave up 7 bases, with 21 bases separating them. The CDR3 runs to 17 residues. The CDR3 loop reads CASSYSTGIGVLGGYTF. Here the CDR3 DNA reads TGTGCCAGCAGTTACTCGACCGGGATCGGAGTCCTGGGTGGCTACACCTTC.

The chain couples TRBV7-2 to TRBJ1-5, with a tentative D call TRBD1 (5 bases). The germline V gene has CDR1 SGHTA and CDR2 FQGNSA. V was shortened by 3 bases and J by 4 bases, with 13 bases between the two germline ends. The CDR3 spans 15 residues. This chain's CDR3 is CASSLGGRDNQPQHF. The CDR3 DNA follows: TGTGCCAGCAGCTTGGGCGGCAGGGATAATCAGCCCCAGCATTTT.

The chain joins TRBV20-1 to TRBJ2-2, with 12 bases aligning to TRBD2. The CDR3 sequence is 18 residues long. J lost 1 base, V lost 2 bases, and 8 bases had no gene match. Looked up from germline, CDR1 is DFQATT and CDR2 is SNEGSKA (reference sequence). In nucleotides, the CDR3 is TGCAGTGCTAGACGCAGGGCTAGCGGGAGGGGGAACACCGGGGAGCTGTTTTTT. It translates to CSARRRASGRGNTGELFF.

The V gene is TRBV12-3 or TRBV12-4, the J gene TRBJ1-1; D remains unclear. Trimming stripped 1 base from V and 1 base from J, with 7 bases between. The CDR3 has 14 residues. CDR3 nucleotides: TGTGCCAGCAGTTTAGGCGTTACGAACACTGAAGCTTTCTTT. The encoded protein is CASSLGVTNTEAFF.

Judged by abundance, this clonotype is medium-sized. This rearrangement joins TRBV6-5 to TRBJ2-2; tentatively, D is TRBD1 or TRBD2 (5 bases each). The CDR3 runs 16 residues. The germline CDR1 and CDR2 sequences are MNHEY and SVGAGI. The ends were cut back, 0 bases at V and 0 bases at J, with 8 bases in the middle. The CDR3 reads CASSYSMGPNTGELFF. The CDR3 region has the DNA TGTGCCAGCAGTTACTCGATGGGACCGAACACCGGGGAGCTGTTTTTT.

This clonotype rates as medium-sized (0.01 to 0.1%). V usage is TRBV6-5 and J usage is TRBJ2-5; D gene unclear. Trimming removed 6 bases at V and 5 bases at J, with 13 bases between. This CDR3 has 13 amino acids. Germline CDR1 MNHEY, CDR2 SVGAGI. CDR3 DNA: TGTGCCAGCAGCTCGCGACCCAGGGAGACCCAGTACTTC. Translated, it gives CASSSRPRETQYF.

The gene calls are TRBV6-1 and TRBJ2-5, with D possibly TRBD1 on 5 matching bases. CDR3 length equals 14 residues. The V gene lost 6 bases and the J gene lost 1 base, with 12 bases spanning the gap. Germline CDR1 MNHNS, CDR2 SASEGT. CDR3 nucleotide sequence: TGTGCCAGCAGCTTTGGGGCTTCCCAAGAGACCCAGTACTTC. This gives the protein CASSFGASQETQYF.

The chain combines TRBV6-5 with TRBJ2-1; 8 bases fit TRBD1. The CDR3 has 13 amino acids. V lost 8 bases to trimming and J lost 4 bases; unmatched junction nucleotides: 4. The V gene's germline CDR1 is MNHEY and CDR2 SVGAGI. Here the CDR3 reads CASGQGTYNEQFF. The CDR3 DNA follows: TGTGCCAGCGGACAGGGAACTTACAATGAGCAGTTCTTC.

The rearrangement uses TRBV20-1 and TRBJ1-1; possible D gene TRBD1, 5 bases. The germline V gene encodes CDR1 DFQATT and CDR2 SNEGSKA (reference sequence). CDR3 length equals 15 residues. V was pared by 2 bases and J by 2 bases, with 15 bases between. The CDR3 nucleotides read TGCAGTGCTAGACTTTTTCGGAGGGGCAACACTGAAGCTTTCTTT. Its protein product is CSARLFRRGNTEAFF.

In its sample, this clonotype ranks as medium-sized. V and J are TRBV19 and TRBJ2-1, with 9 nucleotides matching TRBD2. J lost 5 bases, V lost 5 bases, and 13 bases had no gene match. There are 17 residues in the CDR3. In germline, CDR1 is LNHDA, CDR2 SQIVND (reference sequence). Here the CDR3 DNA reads TGTGCCAGTAGTCCCCAGGCAACTAGCGGGCCAAACAATGAGCAGTTCTTC. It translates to CASSPQATSGPNNEQFF.

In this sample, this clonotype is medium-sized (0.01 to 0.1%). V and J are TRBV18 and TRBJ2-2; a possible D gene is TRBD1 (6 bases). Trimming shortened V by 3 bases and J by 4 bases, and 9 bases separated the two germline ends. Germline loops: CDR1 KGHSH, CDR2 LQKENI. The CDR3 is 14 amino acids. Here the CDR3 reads CASSPTGLTGELFF. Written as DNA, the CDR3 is TGTGCCAGCTCACCGACAGGTCTCACCGGGGAGCTGTTTTTT.

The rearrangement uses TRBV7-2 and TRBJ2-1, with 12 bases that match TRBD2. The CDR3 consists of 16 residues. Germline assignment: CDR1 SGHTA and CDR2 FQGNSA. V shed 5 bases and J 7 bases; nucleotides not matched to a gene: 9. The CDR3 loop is CASSRPGLAGGNEQFF. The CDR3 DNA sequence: TGTGCCAGCAGCCGCCCGGGACTAGCGGGTGGTAATGAGCAGTTCTTC.

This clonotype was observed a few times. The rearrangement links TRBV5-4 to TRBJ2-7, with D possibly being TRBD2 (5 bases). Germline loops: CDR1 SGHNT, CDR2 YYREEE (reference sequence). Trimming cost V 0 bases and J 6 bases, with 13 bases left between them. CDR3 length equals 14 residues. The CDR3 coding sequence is TGTGCCAGCAGCTTGGCTCGGGATTATGGCGAGCAGTACTTC. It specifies CASSLARDYGEQYF.

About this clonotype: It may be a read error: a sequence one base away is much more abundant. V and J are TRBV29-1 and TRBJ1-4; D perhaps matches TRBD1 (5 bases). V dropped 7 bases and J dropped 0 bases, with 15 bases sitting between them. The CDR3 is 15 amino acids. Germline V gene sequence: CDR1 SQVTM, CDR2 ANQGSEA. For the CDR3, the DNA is TGCAGCGCCCTTAGACGGGGGACAACTAATGAAAAACTGTTTTTT. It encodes CSALRRGTTNEKLFF. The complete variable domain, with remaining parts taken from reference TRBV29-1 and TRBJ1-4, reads SAVISQKPSRDICQRGTSLTIQCQVDSQVTMMFWYRQQPGQSLTLIATANQGSEATYESGFVIDKFPISRPNLTFSTLTVSNMSPEDSSIYLCSALRRGTTNEKLFFGSGTQLSVL.